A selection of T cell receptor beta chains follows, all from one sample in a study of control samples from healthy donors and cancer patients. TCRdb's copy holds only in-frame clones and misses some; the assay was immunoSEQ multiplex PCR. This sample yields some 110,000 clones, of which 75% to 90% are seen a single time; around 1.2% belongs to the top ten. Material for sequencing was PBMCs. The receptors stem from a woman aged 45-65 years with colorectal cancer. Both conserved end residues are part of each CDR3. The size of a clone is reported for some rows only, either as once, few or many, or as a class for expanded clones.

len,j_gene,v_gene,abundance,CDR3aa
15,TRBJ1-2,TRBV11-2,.,CASSLAGTGGFGYTF
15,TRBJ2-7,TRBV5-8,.,CASSPRPRSSYEQYF
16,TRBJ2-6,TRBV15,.,CATSLDLSSGANVLTF
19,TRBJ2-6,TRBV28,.,CASSLYRGSLLSGANVLTF
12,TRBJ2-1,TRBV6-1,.,CASSEIGGEQFF
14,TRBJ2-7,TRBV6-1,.,CASSEGWASYEQYF
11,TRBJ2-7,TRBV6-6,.,CAVAGDHEQYF
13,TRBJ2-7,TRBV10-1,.,CASSATGVVEQYF
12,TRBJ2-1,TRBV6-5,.,CASAGRRDEQFF
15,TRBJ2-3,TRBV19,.,CASSIAAGTTDTQYF
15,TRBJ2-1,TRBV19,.,CATQPGAGVRVEQFF
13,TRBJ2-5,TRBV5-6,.,CASSFGSGETQYF
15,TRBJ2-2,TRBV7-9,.,CASSAAFRRTGELFF
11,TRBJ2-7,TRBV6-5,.,CASSLRDEQYF
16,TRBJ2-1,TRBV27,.,CASSLRLAGGLDEQFF
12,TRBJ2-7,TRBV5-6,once,CASSSGTLRLQF
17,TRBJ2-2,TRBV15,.,CATRRLAGVGRAGELFF
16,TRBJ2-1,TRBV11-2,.,CASRSTGTGAGNEQFF
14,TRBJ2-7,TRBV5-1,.,CASSLARQRDEQYF
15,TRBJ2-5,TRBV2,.,CASRMAGGSGETQYF
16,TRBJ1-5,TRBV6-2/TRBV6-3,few,CASSYSSRGVDQPQHF
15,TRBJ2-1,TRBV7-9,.,CASSPPGQGVDEQFF
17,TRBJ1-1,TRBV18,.,CASSRRPAGEVGTEAFF
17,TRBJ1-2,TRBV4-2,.,CASSQDAVGRLNYGYTF
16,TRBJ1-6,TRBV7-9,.,CASSRYLTQTNSPLHF
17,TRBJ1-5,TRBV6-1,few,CASSEAQGPYSNQPQHF
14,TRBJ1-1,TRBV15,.,CATSLRTVNTEAFF
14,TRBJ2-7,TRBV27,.,CASKLTGAIYEQYF
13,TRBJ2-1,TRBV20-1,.,CSASGRVNNEQFF
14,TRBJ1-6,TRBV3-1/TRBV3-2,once,CASSLGPRGYPLHF
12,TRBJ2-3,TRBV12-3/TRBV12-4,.,CASSSDLYTQYF
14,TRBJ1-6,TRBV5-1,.,CASSVDRDNSPLHF
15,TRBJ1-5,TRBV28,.,CASRPGPLSNQPQHF
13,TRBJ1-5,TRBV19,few,CASSPWDDQPQHF
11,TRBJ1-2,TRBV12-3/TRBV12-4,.,CASSRSRGYTF
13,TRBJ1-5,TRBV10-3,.,CAISDNSNQPQHF
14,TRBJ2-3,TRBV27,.,CASSLGLATDTQYF
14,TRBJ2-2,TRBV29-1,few,CSVGRQGPTGELFF
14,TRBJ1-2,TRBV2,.,CASLIFQQTSGYTF
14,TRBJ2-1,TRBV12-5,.,CASAPRSGTNEQFF
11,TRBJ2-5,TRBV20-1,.,CSASGQETQYF
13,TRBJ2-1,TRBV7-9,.,CASSSPGPNEQFF
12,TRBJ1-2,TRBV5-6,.,CASSLASYGYTF
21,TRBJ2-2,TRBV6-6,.,CASSPLWGKYIQNPRTGELFF
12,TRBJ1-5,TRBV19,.,CASGPRKQPQHF
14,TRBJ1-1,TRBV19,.,CATFRTGMNTEAFF
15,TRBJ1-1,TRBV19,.,CASSNTDRVNTEAFF
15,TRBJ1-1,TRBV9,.,CASSDRGGVNTEAFF
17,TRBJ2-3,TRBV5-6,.,CASSHPLPSSLGGTQYF
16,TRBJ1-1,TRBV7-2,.,CASSLGGQGRNTEAFF
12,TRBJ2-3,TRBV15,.,CATGQGADTQYF
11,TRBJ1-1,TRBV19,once,CASSQGLAAFF
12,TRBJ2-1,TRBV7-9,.,CASSSIGNEQFF
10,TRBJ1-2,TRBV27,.,CASRQVGYTF
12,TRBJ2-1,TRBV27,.,CASSSGVNEQFF